A selection of T cell receptor beta chains follows, all from one sample in a study of T cell responses to AZD1222 COVID-19 vaccine. The repertoire was sequenced with immunoSEQ multiplex PCR; TCRdb's copy has only in-frame clones and lacks some. This repertoire shows about 200,000 clones, almost 90% found once; its top ten account for 6% to 8.5%. The source was peripheral blood, collected on day 0 of AZD1222 vaccination. These receptors came from an adult in good health. CDR3s leave out the opening cysteine and the closing phenylalanine or tryptophan. The order of the fields is V gene, CDR3 length, CDR3 protein.

>TRBV5-1|13
ASSALGPNTGELF
>TRBV2|11
ASNPGVGSEAF
>TRBV6-4|13
ASSDSSRGVFGYT
>TRBV12-3/TRBV12-4|10
ATTRVNNEQF
>TRBV10-3|11
ASRETVDEKLF
>TRBV2|15
ASSEVSLKEGGSPLH
>TRBV6-6|12
ATREGGENTEAF
>TRBV18|11
ASSQGLMDGYT
>TRBV6-5|12
ASSLGQEGNTIY
>TRBV6-5|12
ASSYSQGDEKLF
>TRBV29-1|10
SVEAANYGYT
>TRBV12-3/TRBV12-4|11
ASSFQGAYEQY
>TRBV27|14
ASSPWGPATNEKLF
>TRBV30|12
AWQESGGWTEAF
>TRBV6-1|14
ASSEVGTGRDYGYT
>TRBV9|11
ASSPQGGAEAF
>TRBV19|14
ASSILARSRRDEQF
>TRBV5-6|14
ASSPSDGGGGQPQH
>TRBV9|12
ASSPRTGDQPQH
>TRBV7-3|12
ASSLNGGRGEQF
>TRBV5-1|15
ASSFQGRGAYNSPLH
>TRBV4-1|15
ASSQAGLAGGPSEQF
>TRBV14|11
ASSQETRLEQF
>TRBV19|11
ASSGGGETSQY
>TRBV10-1|13
ASSGQGGSNQPQH
>TRBV5-1|14
ASSSRAGPAIDGYT
>TRBV9|12
ASSGGGTGNTIY
>TRBV6-5|13
ASSYSPGSNQPQH
>TRBV6-2/TRBV6-3|15
ASSYFGGWGNTGELF
>TRBV15|10
ATSSLNTEAF
>TRBV28|11
ASSFPSDYGYT
>TRBV7-9|14
ASSLERGRSSYEQY
>TRBV12-3/TRBV12-4|9
ASRGNTEAF
>TRBV7-9|11
ASSSGLAETQY
>TRBV6-2/TRBV6-3|10
ASSNSGTHRH
>TRBV24-1|9
ATSVGPEAF
>TRBV19|14
ATRGAGTSGINEQF
>TRBV6-5|12
ASSYSGVGETQY
>TRBV10-1|16
ASSELSWARSSNQPQH
>TRBV11-3|11
ASSLVDTGELF
>TRBV5-4|13
ASSRRTGLFSGYT
>TRBV10-1|13
ASRNYRSGFSPLH
>TRBV5-4|12
ASSTSSSYNEQF
>TRBV27|14
ASSLWGQGVEAPLH
>TRBV27|13
ASRNRGLAWNEQF
>TRBV4-1|13
ASSLGLAPNNEQF
>TRBV12-3/TRBV12-4|11
ASSGQANYGYT
>TRBV9|14
ASSPRDRGRIHEQY
>TRBV7-3|13
ASSLQGPSGNTIY
>TRBV5-6|13
ASNIWPGQFYGYT
>TRBV7-9|15
ASSLGAGYPTNEKLF
>TRBV29-1|13
SVEGLAEGINEQF
>TRBV5-1|11
ASSSGQGYGYT
>TRBV5-1|9
ASSSAFEQY
>TRBV6-5|13
ASSRTSGGTGELF
>TRBV4-1|14
ASSPGLASSSYEQY
>TRBV6-1|11
ASSEPPQNIQY
>TRBV5-1|16
ASSLRGRGLGTKNIQY
>TRBV7-9|12
ASTPGQGTYEQY
>TRBV11-2|14
ASSLRSAGGTYEQY